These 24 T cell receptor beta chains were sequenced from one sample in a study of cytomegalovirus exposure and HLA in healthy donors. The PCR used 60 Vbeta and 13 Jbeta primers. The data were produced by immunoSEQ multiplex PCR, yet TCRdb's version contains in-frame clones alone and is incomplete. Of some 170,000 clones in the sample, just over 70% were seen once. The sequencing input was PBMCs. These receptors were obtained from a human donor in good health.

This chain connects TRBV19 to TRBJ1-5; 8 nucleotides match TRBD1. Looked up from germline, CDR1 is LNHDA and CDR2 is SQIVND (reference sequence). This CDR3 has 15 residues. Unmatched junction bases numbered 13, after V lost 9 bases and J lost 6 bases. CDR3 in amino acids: CASATGESGTQPQHF. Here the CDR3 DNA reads TGTGCCAGCGCGACAGGGGAAAGCGGTACTCAGCCCCAGCATTTT.

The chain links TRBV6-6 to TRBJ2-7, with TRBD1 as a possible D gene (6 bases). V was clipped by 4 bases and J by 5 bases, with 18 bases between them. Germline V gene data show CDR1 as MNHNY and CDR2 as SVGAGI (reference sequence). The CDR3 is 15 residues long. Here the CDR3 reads CASSSPGRGIHEQYF. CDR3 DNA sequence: TGTGCCAGCAGTTCCCCGGGCAGGGGAATTCACGAGCAGTACTTC.

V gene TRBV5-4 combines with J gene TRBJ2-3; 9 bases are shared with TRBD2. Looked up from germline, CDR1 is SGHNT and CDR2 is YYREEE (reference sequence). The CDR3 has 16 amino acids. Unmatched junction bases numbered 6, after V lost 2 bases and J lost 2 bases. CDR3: CASSFGSGGYTDTQYF. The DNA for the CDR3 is TGTGCCAGCAGCTTTGGTAGCGGGGGCTACACAGATACGCAGTATTTT.

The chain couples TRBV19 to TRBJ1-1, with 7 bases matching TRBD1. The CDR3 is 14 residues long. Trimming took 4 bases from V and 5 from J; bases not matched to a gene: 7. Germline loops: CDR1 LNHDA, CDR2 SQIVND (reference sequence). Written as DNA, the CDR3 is TGTGCCAGTAGTAAACAGGGGTTTGAGACTGAAGCTTTCTTT. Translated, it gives CASSKQGFETEAFF.

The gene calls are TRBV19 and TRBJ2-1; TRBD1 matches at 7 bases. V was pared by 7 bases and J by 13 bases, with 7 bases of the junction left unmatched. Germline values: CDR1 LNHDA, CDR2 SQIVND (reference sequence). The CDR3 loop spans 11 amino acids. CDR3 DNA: TGTGCCAGTACAACCGGGACAGATCAGTTCTTC. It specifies CASTTGTDQFF.

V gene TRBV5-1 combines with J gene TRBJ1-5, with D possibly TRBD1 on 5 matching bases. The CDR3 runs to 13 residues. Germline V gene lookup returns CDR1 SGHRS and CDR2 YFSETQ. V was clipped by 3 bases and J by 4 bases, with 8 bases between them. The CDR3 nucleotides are TGCGCCAGCAGCTCGGACACGAATCAGCCCCAGCATTTT. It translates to CASSSDTNQPQHF.

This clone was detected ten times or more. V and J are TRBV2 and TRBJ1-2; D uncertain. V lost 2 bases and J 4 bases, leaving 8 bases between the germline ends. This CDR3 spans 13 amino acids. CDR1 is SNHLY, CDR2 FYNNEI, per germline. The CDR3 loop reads CASSESYSYGYTF. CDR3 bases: TGTGCCAGCAGTGAATCTTATTCCTATGGCTACACCTTC.

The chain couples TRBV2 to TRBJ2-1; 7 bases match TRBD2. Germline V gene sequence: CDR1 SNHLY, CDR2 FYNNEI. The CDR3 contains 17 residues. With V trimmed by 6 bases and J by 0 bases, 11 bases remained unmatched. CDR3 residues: CASSRRVGGFSYNEQFF. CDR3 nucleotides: TGTGCCAGCAGCCGACGGGTGGGGGGGTTCTCCTACAATGAGCAGTTCTTC.

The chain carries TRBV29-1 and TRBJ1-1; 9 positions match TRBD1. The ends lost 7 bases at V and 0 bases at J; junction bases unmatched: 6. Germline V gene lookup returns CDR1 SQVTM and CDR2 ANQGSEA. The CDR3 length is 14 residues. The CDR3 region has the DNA TGCAGCGCTAGGGACAGGGCGATGAACACTGAAGCTTTCTTT. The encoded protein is CSARDRAMNTEAFF. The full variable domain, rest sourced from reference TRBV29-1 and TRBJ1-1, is SAVISQKPSRDICQRGTSLTIQCQVDSQVTMMFWYRQQPGQSLTLIATANQGSEATYESGFVIDKFPISRPNLTFSTLTVSNMSPEDSSIYLCSARDRAMNTEAFFGQGTRLTVV.

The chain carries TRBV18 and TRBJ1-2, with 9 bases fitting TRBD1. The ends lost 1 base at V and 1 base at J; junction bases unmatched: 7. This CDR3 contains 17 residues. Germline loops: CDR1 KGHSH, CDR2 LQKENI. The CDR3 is CASSPRTGARNNYGYTF. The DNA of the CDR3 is TGTGCCAGCTCACCACGGACAGGGGCCAGAAATAACTATGGCTACACCTTC.

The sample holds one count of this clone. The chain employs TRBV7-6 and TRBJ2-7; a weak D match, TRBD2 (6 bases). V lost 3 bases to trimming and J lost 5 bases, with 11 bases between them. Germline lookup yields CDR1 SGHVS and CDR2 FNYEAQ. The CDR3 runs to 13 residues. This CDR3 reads CASSFGGRNEQYF. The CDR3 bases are TGTGCCAGCAGCTTCGGGGGAAGAAACGAGCAGTACTTC. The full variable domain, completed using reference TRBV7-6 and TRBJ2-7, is GAGVSQSPRYKVTKRGQDVALRCDPISGHVSLYWYRQALGQGPEFLTYFNYEAQQDKSGLPNDRFSAERPEGSISTLTIQRTEQRDSAMYRCASSFGGRNEQYFGPGTRLTVT.

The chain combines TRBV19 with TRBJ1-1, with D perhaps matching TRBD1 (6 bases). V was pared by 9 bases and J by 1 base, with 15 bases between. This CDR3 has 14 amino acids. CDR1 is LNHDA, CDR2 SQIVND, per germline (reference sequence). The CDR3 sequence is CASYNRATNTEAFF. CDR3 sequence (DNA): TGTGCCAGCTACAACAGGGCCACGAACACTGAAGCTTTCTTT.

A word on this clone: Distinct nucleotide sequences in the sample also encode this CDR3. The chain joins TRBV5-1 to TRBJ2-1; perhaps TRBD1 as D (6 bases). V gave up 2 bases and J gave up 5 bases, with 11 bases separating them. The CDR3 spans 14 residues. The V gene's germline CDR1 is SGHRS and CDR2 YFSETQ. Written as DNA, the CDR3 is TGCGCCAGCAGCTTAGGGGGAACAAACAATGAGCAGTTCTTC. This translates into CASSLGGTNNEQFF.

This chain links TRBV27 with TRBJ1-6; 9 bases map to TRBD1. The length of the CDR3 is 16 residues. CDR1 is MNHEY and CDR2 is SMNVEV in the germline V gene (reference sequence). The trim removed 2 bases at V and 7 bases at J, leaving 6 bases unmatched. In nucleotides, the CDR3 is TGTGCCAGCAGTTTAAATTCGGGACAGGGAAATTCACCCCTCCACTTT. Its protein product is CASSLNSGQGNSPLHF.

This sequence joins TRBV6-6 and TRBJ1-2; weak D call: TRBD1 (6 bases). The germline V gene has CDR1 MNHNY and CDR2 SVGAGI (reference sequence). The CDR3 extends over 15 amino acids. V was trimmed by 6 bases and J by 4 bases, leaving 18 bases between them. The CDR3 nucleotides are TGTGCCAGCAGCTCATACGGACAGCCTGTCTATGGCTACACCTTC. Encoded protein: CASSSYGQPVYGYTF.

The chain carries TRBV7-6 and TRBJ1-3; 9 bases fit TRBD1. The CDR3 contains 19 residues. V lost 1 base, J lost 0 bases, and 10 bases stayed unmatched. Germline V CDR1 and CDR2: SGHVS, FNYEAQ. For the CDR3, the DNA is TGTGCCAGCAGCTTAGAGGGACAGGGCGAGATATACTCTGGAAACACCATATATTTT. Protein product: CASSLEGQGEIYSGNTIYF.

The CDR3 here is CASSIQRGRDEKLFF. The CDR3, as DNA: TGTGCCAGTAGTATTCAGAGGGGGCGAGATGAAAAACTGTTTTTT. The V gene is TRBV19, the J gene TRBJ1-4, with 7 nucleotides matching TRBD1. After removal of 3 bases from V and 6 bases from J, the junction contained 7 bases not matched to a gene. Germline V CDR1 and CDR2: LNHDA, SQIVND (reference sequence). This CDR3 comprises 15 residues.

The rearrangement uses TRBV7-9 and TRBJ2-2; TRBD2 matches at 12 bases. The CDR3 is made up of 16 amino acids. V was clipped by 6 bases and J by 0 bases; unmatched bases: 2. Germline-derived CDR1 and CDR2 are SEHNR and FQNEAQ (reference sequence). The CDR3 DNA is TGTGCCAGCAGGACTAGCGGGGGACCGAACACCGGGGAGCTGTTTTTT. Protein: CASRTSGGPNTGELFF.

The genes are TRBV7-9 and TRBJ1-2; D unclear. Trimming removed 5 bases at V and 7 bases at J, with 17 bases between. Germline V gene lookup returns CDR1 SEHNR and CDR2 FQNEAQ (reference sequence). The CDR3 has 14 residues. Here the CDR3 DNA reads TGTGCCAGCAGCCCGACCGGCGAGGTGGGTGGCTACACCTTC. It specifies CASSPTGEVGGYTF.

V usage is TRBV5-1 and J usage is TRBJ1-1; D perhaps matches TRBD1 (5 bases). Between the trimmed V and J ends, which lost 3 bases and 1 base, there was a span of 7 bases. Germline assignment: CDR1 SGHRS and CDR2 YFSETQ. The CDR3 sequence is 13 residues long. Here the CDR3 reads CASSSGQNTEAFF. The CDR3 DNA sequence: TGCGCCAGCAGCTCCGGACAGAACACTGAAGCTTTCTTT.

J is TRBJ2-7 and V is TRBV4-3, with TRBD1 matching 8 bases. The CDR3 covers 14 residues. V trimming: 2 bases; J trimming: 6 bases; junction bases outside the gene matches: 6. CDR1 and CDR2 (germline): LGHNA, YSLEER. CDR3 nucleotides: TGCGCCAGCAGCCAAAGAGGACAGGGAAGCGAGCAGTACTTC. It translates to CASSQRGQGSEQYF.

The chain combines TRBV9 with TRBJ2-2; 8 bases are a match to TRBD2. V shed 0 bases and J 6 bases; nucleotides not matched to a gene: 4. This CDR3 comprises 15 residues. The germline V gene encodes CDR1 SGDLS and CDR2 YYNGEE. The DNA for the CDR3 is TGTGCCAGCAGCGTAGCTTCGGGGGGGGCCGGGGAGCTGTTTTTT. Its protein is CASSVASGGAGELFF.

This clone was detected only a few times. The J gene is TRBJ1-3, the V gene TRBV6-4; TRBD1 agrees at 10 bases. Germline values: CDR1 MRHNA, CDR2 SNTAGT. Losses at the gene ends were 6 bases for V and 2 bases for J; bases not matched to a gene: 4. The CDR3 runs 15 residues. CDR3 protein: CASSPGTGAGNTIYF. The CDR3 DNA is TGTGCCAGCAGCCCTGGGACAGGGGCTGGAAACACCATATATTTT.

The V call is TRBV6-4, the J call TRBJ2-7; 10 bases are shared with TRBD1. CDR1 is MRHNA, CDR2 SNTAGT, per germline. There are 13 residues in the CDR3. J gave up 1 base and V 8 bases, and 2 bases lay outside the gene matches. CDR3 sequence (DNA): TGTGCCAGCGGGGACAGGGGTTCCTACGAGCAGTACTTC. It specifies CASGDRGSYEQYF.